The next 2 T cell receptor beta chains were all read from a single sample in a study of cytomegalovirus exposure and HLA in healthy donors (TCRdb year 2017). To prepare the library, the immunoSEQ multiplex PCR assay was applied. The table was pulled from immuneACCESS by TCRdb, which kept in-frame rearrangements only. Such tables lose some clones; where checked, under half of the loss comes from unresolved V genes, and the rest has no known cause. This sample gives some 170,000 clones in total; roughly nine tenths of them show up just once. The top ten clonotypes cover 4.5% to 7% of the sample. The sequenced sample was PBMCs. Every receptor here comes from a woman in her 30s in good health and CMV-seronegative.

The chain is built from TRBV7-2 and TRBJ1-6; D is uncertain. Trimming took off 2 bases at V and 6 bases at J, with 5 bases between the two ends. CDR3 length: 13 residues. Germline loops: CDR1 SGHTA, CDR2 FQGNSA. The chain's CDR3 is CASSLQTNSPLHF. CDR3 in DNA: TGTGCCAGCAGCTTACAGACTAATTCACCCCTCCACTTT.

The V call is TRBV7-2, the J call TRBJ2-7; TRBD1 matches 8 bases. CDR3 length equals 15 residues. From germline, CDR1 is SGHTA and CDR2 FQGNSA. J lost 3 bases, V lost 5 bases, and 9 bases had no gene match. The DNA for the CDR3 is TGTGCCAGCAGCCAAGAAACAGGGGGATACTACGAGCAGTACTTC. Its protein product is CASSQETGGYYEQYF.